This T cell receptor (beta chain) emerged from a study of T cell repertoires in cytomegalovirus infection. This clonotype was recorded many times. Its cognate antigen is unknown. Trimming left V 5 bases short and J 2 bases short, with 18 bases between. The CDR3 is 16 residues long. The germline gives CDR1 SEHNR, CDR2 FQNEAQ (reference sequence). Each CDR3 protein is one row after TCRdb ran MiXCR on the reads. The sample contains around 340,000 distinct CDR3 sequences, about 28% of which appear only once. Sequenced here: cultured PBMCs, sampled from culture after CMV antigen stimulation. The receptor was derived from a human donor in good health (CMV status not recorded). Some clones in this sample may be carry-over from other donors' samples. The chain is built from TRBV7-9 and TRBJ1-2; possible D gene TRBD1, 5 bases. The CDR3 here is CASSTVGTPPNYGYTF. The CDR3, as DNA: TGTGCCAGCAGCACCGTGGGGACCCCTCCCAACTATGGCTACACCTTC.